Listed below are T cell receptor beta chains from one sample, sequenced in a study of regulatory T cells in long-lasting Graves disease. TCRdb processed the multiplex PCR reads anew with MiXCR; each CDR3 protein has one entry. The sample holds 400,000 to 500,000 distinct CDR3 sequences, roughly 20% seen once. Sequenced material: peripheral blood mononuclear cells (PBMCs), taken when the disease was refractory, from a patient treated with antithyroid drugs. These receptors originate from a female donor with Graves disease. Both conserved end residues are part of each CDR3. A D gene is named only where the DNA matches it firmly. A row's size may be missing; if present it is once, few, many or a size class.

j_call,v_call,d_call,clone_size,cdr3_aa,cdr3_nt
TRBJ2-7,TRBV9,.,.,CASSVGIWDEQYF,TGTGCCAGCAGCGTAGGGATCTGGGACGAGCAGTACTTC
TRBJ2-7,TRBV7-2,TRBD2,many,CASSLQYPGGHEQYF,TGTGCCAGCAGCTTACAGTACCCGGGGGGGCACGAGCAGTACTTC
TRBJ1-2,TRBV25-1,.,.,CASSGVKGGYSYGYTF,TGTGCCAGCAGTGGAGTAAAGGGCGGATACAGTTATGGCTACACCTTC
TRBJ1-5,TRBV19,.,few,CASSIVGGNSNQPQHF,TGTGCCAGTAGTATCGTCGGGGGGAATAGCAATCAGCCCCAGCATTTT
TRBJ2-7,TRBV12-3/TRBV12-4,TRBD1,.,CASSFAGTGVYEQYF,TGTGCCAGCAGTTTCGCCGGGACAGGGGTATACGAGCAGTACTTC
TRBJ2-1,TRBV27,TRBD2,.,CASGTSGGNEQFF,TGTGCCAGTGGGACTAGCGGGGGGAATGAGCAGTTCTTC
TRBJ2-7,TRBV2,TRBD1,many,CASTGTGAYEQYF,TGTGCCAGCACCGGGACAGGGGCCTACGAGCAGTACTTC
TRBJ2-2,TRBV19,.,.,CASSMLGGGWLFF,TGTGCCAGTAGTATGCTCGGGGGCGGGTGGCTGTTTTTT
TRBJ1-2,TRBV20-1,.,.,CSAGKTRQTYGYTF,TGCAGTGCCGGAAAAACTCGACAGACCTATGGCTACACCTTC
TRBJ1-2,TRBV19,.,many,CASSSGHGYTF,TGTGCCAGTAGTTCGGGCCATGGCTACACCTTC
TRBJ2-7,TRBV29-1,TRBD1,many,CSVRQGAYEQYF,TGCAGCGTAAGACAGGGGGCCTACGAGCAGTACTTC
TRBJ1-2,TRBV6-5,.,few,CASSYGGSFGYTF,TGTGCCAGCAGTTATGGGGGTTCGTTCGGCTACACCTTC
TRBJ2-1,TRBV6-2/TRBV6-3,.,.,CASSRVYNEQFF,TGTGCCAGCAGTAGAGTCTACAATGAGCAGTTCTTC
TRBJ2-2,TRBV29-1,TRBD1,few,CSVVSSGTGNTGELFF,TGCAGCGTTGTATCATCCGGGACAGGAAACACCGGGGAGCTGTTTTTT
TRBJ2-5,TRBV20-1,.,few,CSAFREPWGYF,TGCAGTGCTTTCCGGGAACCGTGGGGATACTTC
TRBJ2-5,TRBV2,.,many,CARAGGAAQETQYF,TGTGCCCGAGCTGGGGGAGCCGCACAAGAGACCCAGTACTTC
TRBJ2-1,TRBV29-1,TRBD2,.,CSAPWAGGIHEQFF,TGCAGCGCTCCGTGGGCGGGAGGAATCCATGAGCAGTTCTTC
TRBJ2-7,TRBV5-1,.,many,CASSAPGTSRYEQYF,TGCGCCAGCAGCGCCCCCGGGACTTCACGTTACGAGCAGTACTTC
TRBJ1-2,TRBV29-1,.,.,CSVAKDSGFYGYTF,TGCAGCGTAGCCAAAGACAGCGGGTTCTATGGCTACACCTTC
TRBJ1-5,TRBV18,TRBD1,many,CASSSTGYNQPQHF,TGTGCCAGCTCATCGACAGGGTACAATCAGCCCCAGCATTTT
TRBJ2-5,TRBV29-1,TRBD2,.,CSGLTSGRFGETQYF,TGCAGCGGCCTCACTAGCGGGAGATTCGGGGAGACCCAGTACTTC
TRBJ1-2,TRBV7-9,.,many,CASSSDGYGYTF,TGTGCCAGCAGCTCGGACGGTTATGGCTACACCTTC
TRBJ2-4,TRBV11-2,.,many,CASSFKLAKNIQYF,TGTGCCAGCAGCTTTAAACTAGCCAAAAACATTCAGTACTTC
TRBJ1-5,TRBV6-2/TRBV6-3,TRBD1,.,CTSSYTGGSNQPQHF,TGTACCAGCAGCTATACAGGGGGTAGCAATCAGCCCCAGCATTTT
TRBJ1-1,TRBV12-3/TRBV12-4,.,many,CASSFRGHTEAFF,TGTGCCAGCAGTTTTCGGGGCCACACTGAAGCTTTCTTT
TRBJ2-7,TRBV5-1,TRBD2,few,CASSLLPSGDYEQYF,TGCGCCAGCAGCTTGTTGCCTAGCGGCGACTACGAGCAGTACTTC
TRBJ2-7,TRBV6-2/TRBV6-3,.,.,CASSFNPETSYEQYF,TGTGCCAGCAGTTTCAACCCCGAGACTTCCTACGAGCAGTACTTC
TRBJ2-7,TRBV6-1,TRBD1,many,CATLPVTGTGFYEQYF,TGTGCCACACTACCGGTGACCGGGACAGGTTTCTACGAGCAGTACTTC
TRBJ1-1,TRBV5-1,.,many,CASSLVGTEAFF,TGTGCCAGCAGCTTGGTAGGCACTGAAGCTTTCTTT
TRBJ2-7,TRBV7-2,.,many,CASSRPGIYEQYF,TGTGCCAGCAGCAGACCGGGGATTTACGAGCAGTACTTC
TRBJ2-5,TRBV9,.,many,CASSVAETQYF,TGTGCCAGCAGCGTAGCAGAGACCCAGTACTTC
TRBJ2-7,TRBV28,TRBD2,many,CASSFLRLAGAGDEQYF,TGTGCCAGCAGTTTTCTCCGTCTAGCGGGAGCTGGGGACGAGCAGTACTTC
TRBJ2-1,TRBV24-1,.,.,CATSALGGYNEQFF,TGTGCCACCAGTGCCTTAGGGGGCTACAATGAGCAGTTCTTC
TRBJ2-7,TRBV29-1,.,.,CSAGFASTEQYF,TGCAGCGCTGGCTTCGCCTCGACCGAGCAGTACTTC
TRBJ2-3,TRBV7-6,.,.,CASSSYSGDTQYF,TGTGCCAGCAGCTCCTACTCCGGAGATACGCAGTATTTT
TRBJ2-5,TRBV6-1,.,.,CASSIDSGIQETQYF,TGTGCCAGCAGTATAGATAGCGGAATACAAGAGACCCAGTACTTC
TRBJ2-7,TRBV20-1,TRBD1,.,CSARFKGALGEQYF,TGCAGTGCTAGGTTTAAGGGGGCCCTGGGCGAGCAGTACTTC
TRBJ2-7,TRBV15,.,many,CATSRDRGSSYEQYF,TGTGCCACCAGCAGAGATCGGGGCAGCTCCTACGAGCAGTACTTC
TRBJ2-7,TRBV5-1,.,few,CASQESYEQYF,TGCGCCAGCCAGGAGTCCTACGAGCAGTACTTC
TRBJ2-7,TRBV6-5,.,.,CASSYSLSRAYEQYF,TGTGCCAGCAGTTACTCGTTATCTAGGGCCTACGAGCAGTACTTC
TRBJ1-1,TRBV2,.,many,CASSAQGLTNTEAFF,TGTGCCAGCAGCGCACAAGGACTGACGAACACTGAAGCTTTCTTT
TRBJ2-4,TRBV19,.,.,CASSTFTGTQRNIQYF,TGTGCCAGTTCCACCTTCACCGGGACTCAGAGAAACATTCAGTACTTC
TRBJ2-7,TRBV7-9,.,.,CASSPGTPYSYEQYF,TGTGCCAGCAGCCCCGGGACACCTTACTCCTACGAGCAGTACTTC
TRBJ2-2,TRBV6-1,TRBD2,many,CASSSGRLTGELFF,TGTGCCAGCAGTAGCGGGAGGTTGACCGGGGAGCTGTTTTTT
TRBJ1-2,TRBV19,.,.,CASSSPQVNYGYTF,TGTGCCAGTAGCAGCCCCCAGGTTAACTATGGCTACACCTTC
TRBJ2-7,TRBV28,.,many,CASSFNDEQYF,TGTGCCAGCAGTTTTAACGACGAGCAGTACTTC
TRBJ2-7,TRBV15,.,many,CATSRVHDSYEQYF,TGTGCCACCAGCAGAGTTCATGATAGCTACGAGCAGTACTTC
TRBJ2-2,TRBV11-2,TRBD2,many,CASSLGTLAGTGELFF,TGTGCCAGCAGCTTAGGTACCCTAGCGGGCACCGGGGAGCTGTTTTTT
TRBJ1-3,TRBV6-2/TRBV6-3,.,few,CASGGNTIYF,TGTGCCAGCGGAGGAAACACCATATATTTT
TRBJ1-5,TRBV28,.,many,CASSLSPGPNEPQHF,TGTGCCAGCAGTTTATCCCCCGGACCGAATGAGCCCCAGCATTTT